A selection of T cell receptor beta chains follows, all from one sample in a study of OX40 agonist ivuxolimab in advanced cancers. Clones were sequenced by immunoSEQ multiplex PCR, and TCRdb holds only the in-frame ones, with some missing. The repertoire holds tens of thousands of clones, with 88% as singletons. The material was CD4+ or CD8+ T cells sorted from blood, obtained in a trial of the OX40 agonist ivuxolimab. The receptors here all came from an adult with an advanced solid tumor such as melanoma, head and neck, liver or kidney cancer. CDR3s include the opening cysteine and the closing phenylalanine or tryptophan. Fields, in order: clone size, V gene, J gene, D gene, CDR3 DNA, CDR3 protein. The D gene is left open where the match is weak. Clone size, where shown, is once, few, many, or a class for clones that have expanded.

>once|TRBV7-9|TRBJ2-7|-
TGTGCCAGCAGCCGCCGACGGGAAGGCGAGCAGTACTTC
CASSRRREGEQYF
>-|TRBV27|TRBJ2-3|TRBD2
TGTGCCAGCAGTCTAGCGGGGGGGACTCCCAGCACAGATACGCAGTATTTT
CASSLAGGTPSTDTQYF
>-|TRBV28|TRBJ1-2|-
TGTGCCATATTGGCGGGGAGCTATGGCTACACCTTC
CAILAGSYGYTF
>-|TRBV18|TRBJ2-2|-
TGTGCCAGCTCACCGGCGTTTGCAGGAGTCGGTGCCGGGGAGCTGTTTTTT
CASSPAFAGVGAGELFF
>-|TRBV6-5|TRBJ2-1|-
TGTGCCAGCAGTGACCCTATGAAACAGTTCTTC
CASSDPMKQFF
>-|TRBV10-3|TRBJ2-3|TRBD2
TGTGCCACCCTTGGCGGGGGGTCCACAGATACGCAGTATTTT
CATLGGGSTDTQYF
>once|TRBV9|TRBJ1-2|TRBD1
TGTGCCAGCAGCCCGACTGGGACAGGGAAAAACTATGGCTACACCTTC
CASSPTGTGKNYGYTF
>-|TRBV9|TRBJ1-5|-
TGTGCCAGCAGCGTAGAACAGATAGGATGGCCCCAGCATTTT
CASSVEQIGWPQHF
>-|TRBV19|TRBJ2-1|TRBD1
TGTGCCAGTAAGGGGGTTAGGACAGGACCCTACAATGAGCAGTTCTTC
CASKGVRTGPYNEQFF
>-|TRBV6-6|TRBJ1-5|TRBD1
TGTGCCAGCATGACAGGGGGCAATCAGCCCCAGCATTTT
CASMTGGNQPQHF
>-|TRBV29-1|TRBJ2-3|-
TGCAGCGCCCGAGGTGCCACGGGGGCAGATACGCAGTATTTT
CSARGATGADTQYF
>-|TRBV29-1|TRBJ2-3|-
TGCAGCGTTGAATGGCTAGGAGATACGCAGTATTTT
CSVEWLGDTQYF
>once|TRBV18|TRBJ2-3|-
TGTGCCAGCTCACCGAAGGTGCCAGATACGCAGTATTTT
CASSPKVPDTQYF
>-|TRBV9|TRBJ2-7|TRBD2
TGTGCCAGCAGCGTTAGCGGGAGAGCGCTCTCCTACGAGCAGTACTTC
CASSVSGRALSYEQYF
>-|TRBV7-3|TRBJ2-1|-
TGTGCCAGCAGCCGCGAGATCTACAATGAGCAGTTCTTC
CASSREIYNEQFF
>-|TRBV2|TRBJ2-2|TRBD2
TGTGCCAGCAATACGGGGGGTAACACCGGGGAGCTGTTTTTT
CASNTGGNTGELFF
>-|TRBV7-3|TRBJ2-2|-
TGTGCCAGCAGCTTTACGGGGACCGGGGAGCTGTTTTTT
CASSFTGTGELFF
>-|TRBV6-6|TRBJ2-2|-
TGTGCCAGCGGCGCGAACACCGGGGAGCTGTTTTTT
CASGANTGELFF
>once|TRBV4-1|TRBJ2-1|-
TGCGCCAGCAGCCAGAGACTAGACCTTGACAATGAGCAGTTCTTC
CASSQRLDLDNEQFF
>-|TRBV27|TRBJ1-4|-
TGTGCCAGCAGTTTCGCAGGAACTAATGAAAAACTGTTTTTT
CASSFAGTNEKLFF
>once|TRBV30|TRBJ1-1|TRBD1
TGTGCCTGGAGCGCGATACAGGGGCTGGAGGCTTTCTTT
CAWSAIQGLEAFF
>-|TRBV11-2|TRBJ2-1|-
TGTGCCAGCAGCTTAGATTTCAGCAGGGGGGGAGGGAATGAGCAGTTCTTC
CASSLDFSRGGGNEQFF
>few|TRBV7-9|TRBJ2-1|-
TGTGCCAGCAGCTTAGGCTCCTACAATGAGCAGTTCTTC
CASSLGSYNEQFF
>once|TRBV20-1|TRBJ2-2|-
TGCAGTGCTCCGGGGACCGGGGAGCTGTTTTTT
CSAPGTGELFF
>-|TRBV19|TRBJ1-1|-
TGTGCCAGTAGTAGAATGGGCCCTGCCACTGAAGCTTTCTTT
CASSRMGPATEAFF
>-|TRBV28|TRBJ2-1|TRBD2
TGTGCCAGCAGTTCGCCCGGGACTAGTTACAATGAGCAGTTCTTC
CASSSPGTSYNEQFF
>-|TRBV11-2|TRBJ1-1|-
TGTGCCAGCAGCCCCCGTGACCCGGGCGACACTGAAGCTTTCTTT
CASSPRDPGDTEAFF